This T cell receptor (beta chain) stems from a study of T cells in Graves' hyperthyroidism and ophthalmopathy. The TCR beta CDR3 regions underwent amplification using RNA transcripts as the source. First-round RT-PCR targeting the TCR CDR3 was performed with the HTBI primer set. TCRdb itself ran the multiplex PCR reads through MiXCR, one entry per CDR3 protein. The sample lists 350,000 to 450,000 distinct CDR3 sequences, over 11% occurring once. The CDR3 contains 13 residues. Trimming removed 0 bases at V and 2 bases at J, with 4 bases between. Germline lookup yields CDR1 SGHRS and CDR2 YFSETQ. The origin of this receptor is a man aged 45-65 years with Graves' ophthalmopathy. Sequencing was performed on blood. The V gene is TRBV5-1, the J gene TRBJ2-3; D gene unclear. CDR3: CASSLDNTDTQYF. The DNA of the CDR3 is TGCGCCAGCAGCTTGGACAACACAGATACGCAGTATTTT.